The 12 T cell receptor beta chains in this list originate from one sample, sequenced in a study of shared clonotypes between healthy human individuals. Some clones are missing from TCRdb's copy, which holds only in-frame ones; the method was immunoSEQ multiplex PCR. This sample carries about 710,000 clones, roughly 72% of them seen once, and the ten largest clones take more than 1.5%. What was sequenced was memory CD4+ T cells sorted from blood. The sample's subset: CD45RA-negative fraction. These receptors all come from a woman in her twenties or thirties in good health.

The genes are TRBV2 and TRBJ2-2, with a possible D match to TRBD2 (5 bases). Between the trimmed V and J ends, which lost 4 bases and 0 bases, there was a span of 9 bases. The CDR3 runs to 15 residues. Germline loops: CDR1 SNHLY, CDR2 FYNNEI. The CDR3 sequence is CASSGTGSNTGELFF. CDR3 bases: TGTGCCAGCAGTGGGACTGGATCGAACACCGGGGAGCTGTTTTTT.

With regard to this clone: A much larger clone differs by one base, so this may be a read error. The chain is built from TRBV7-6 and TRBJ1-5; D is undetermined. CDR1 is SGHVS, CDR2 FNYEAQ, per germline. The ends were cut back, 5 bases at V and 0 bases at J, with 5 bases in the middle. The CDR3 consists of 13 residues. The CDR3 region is CASSRDSNQPQHF. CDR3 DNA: TGTGCCAGCAGCCGAGATAGCAATCAGCCCCAGCATTTT.

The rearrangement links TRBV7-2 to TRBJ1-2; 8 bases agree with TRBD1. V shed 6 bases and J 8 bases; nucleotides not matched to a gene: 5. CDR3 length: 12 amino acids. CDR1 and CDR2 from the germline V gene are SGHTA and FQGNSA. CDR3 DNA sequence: TGTGCCAGCAGTGGACAGGGTCGGGGCTACACCTTC. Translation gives CASSGQGRGYTF.

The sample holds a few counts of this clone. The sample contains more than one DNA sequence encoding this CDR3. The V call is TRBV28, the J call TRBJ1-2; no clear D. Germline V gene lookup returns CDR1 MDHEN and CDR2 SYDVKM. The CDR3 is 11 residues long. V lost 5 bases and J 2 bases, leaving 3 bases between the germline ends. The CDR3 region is CASSHNYGYTF. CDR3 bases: TGTGCCAGCAGTCACAACTATGGCTACACCTTC.

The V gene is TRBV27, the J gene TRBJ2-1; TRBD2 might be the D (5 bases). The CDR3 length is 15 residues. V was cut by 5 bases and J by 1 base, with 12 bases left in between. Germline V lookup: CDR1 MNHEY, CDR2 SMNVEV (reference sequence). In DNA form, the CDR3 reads TGTGCCAGCAGTCCCCGACTAACGTCCTACAATGAGCAGTTCTTC. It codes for CASSPRLTSYNEQFF.

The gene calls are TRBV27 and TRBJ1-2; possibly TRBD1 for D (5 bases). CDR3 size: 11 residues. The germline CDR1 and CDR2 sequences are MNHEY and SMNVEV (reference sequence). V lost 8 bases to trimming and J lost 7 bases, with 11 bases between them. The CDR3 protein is CASRGRGGYTF. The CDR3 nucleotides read TGTGCCAGCCGGGGCCGCGGTGGCTACACCTTC.

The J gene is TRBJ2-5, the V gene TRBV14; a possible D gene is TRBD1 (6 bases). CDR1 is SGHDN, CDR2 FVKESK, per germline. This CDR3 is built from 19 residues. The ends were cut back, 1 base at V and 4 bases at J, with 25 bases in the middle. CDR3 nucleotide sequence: TGTGCCAGCAGCCAAGGTCCTGCCCCACAGGGACCTCTTCGAGAGACCCAGTACTTC. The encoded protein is CASSQGPAPQGPLRETQYF.

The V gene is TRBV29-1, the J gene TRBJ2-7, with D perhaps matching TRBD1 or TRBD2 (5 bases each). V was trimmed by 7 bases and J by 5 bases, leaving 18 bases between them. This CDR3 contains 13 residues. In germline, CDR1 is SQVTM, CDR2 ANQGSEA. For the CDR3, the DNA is TGCAGCGCCTGGGACCGGGGAAACCACGAGCAGTACTTC. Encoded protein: CSAWDRGNHEQYF.

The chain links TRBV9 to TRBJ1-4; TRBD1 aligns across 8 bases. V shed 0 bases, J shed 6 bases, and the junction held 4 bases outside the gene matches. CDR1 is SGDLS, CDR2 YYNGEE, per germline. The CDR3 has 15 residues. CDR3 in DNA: TGTGCCAGCAGCGTAGGCAGGGGGCAAGATGAAAAACTGTTTTTT. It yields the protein CASSVGRGQDEKLFF.

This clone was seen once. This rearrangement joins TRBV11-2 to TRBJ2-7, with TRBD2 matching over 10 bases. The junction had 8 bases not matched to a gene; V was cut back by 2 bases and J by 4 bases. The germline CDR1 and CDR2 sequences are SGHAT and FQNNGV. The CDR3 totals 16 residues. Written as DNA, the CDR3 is TGTGCCAGCAGCTTATTGGCTAGCGGGAGTACTTACGAGCAGTACTTC. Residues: CASSLLASGSTYEQYF.

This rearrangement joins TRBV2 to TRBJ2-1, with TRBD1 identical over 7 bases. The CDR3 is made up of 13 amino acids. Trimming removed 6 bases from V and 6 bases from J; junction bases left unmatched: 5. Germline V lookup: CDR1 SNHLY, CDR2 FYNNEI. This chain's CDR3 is CASRDRTGNEQFF. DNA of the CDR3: TGTGCCAGCAGAGATAGGACAGGCAATGAGCAGTTCTTC.

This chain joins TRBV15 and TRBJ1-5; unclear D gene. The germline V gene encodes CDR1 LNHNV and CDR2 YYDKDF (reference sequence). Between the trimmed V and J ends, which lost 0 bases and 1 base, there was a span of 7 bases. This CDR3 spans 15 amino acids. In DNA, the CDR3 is TGTGCCACCAGCAGAGATTTCGGCAGCAATCAGCCCCAGCATTTT. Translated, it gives CATSRDFGSNQPQHF.